The rows below give T cell receptor beta chains drawn from one sample of a study of early T cells in non-severe SARS-CoV-2 infection. TCRdb independently ran MiXCR on the 5' RACE reads; one entry per CDR3 protein. Here the sample spans around 78,000 distinct CDR3 sequences, roughly a tenth being singletons. Sequenced here: whole blood, sampled at baseline. These receptors were collected from an adult who was a healthcare worker with PCR-confirmed SARS-CoV-2 infection or an uninfected control (not recorded which). Each CDR3 is given with its conserved first and last residue. A D gene is named only where the DNA matches it firmly. Clone size is given for some rows only: seen once, a few or many times, or a class if the clone is expanded.

v_call	d_call	clone_size	j_call	cdr3_nt	cdr3_aa
TRBV20-1	-	-	TRBJ1-1	TGCAGTGCTAGTGCGGGGGCGAACACTGAAGCTTTCTTT	CSASAGANTEAFF
TRBV24-1	-	few	TRBJ1-2	TGTGCCACCAGTGGGCCGGTGGTGAACTATGGCTACACCTTC	CATSGPVVNYGYTF
TRBV12-3/TRBV12-4	TRBD2	-	TRBJ2-4	TGTGCCAGCAACAAAGGGCGGGGGGACGCCCTAGCCAAAAACATTCAGTACTTC	CASNKGRGDALAKNIQYF
TRBV5-4	-	many	TRBJ2-3	TGTGCCAGCAGCTTGGGGGGACCCACAGATACGCAGTATTTT	CASSLGGPTDTQYF
TRBV20-1	TRBD1	few	TRBJ1-4	TGCAGTGCTCCGACACCTGACAGGGGAAATGAAAAACTGTTTTTT	CSAPTPDRGNEKLFF
TRBV6-2/TRBV6-3	-	-	TRBJ2-1	TGTGCCAGCAGTTACCCCCATTGGAATAACAATGAGCAGTTCTTC	CASSYPHWNNNEQFF
TRBV11-3	-	-	TRBJ2-3	TGTGCCAGCAGCTTACCCTCGTGGGATACGCAGTATTTT	CASSLPSWDTQYF
TRBV3-1	-	-	TRBJ2-7	TGTGCCAGCAGCCAAGATCGTCAAGGAGGTGAGCAGTACTTC	CASSQDRQGGEQYF
TRBV6-5	TRBD1	many	TRBJ1-5	TGTGCCAGCAGTTTTCACAGGGGGTCCGGTCAGCCCCAGCATTTT	CASSFHRGSGQPQHF
TRBV6-2/TRBV6-3	-	few	TRBJ2-3	TGTGCCAGCAGCTACCCCCTGACAGATACGCAGTATTTT	CASSYPLTDTQYF
TRBV5-6	-	many	TRBJ1-3	TGTGCCAGCAGTTTCGGGACTATCGGAAACACCATATATTTT	CASSFGTIGNTIYF
TRBV6-1	-	few	TRBJ2-1	TGTGCCAGCAACGATGGGAGAGCTCCGAGGCACAATGAGCAGTTCTTC	CASNDGRAPRHNEQFF
TRBV6-1	-	-	TRBJ2-1	TGTGCCAGCAGTCCGTTGGACTGGGGGTATGAGCAGTTCTTC	CASSPLDWGYEQFF
TRBV6-5	TRBD1	many	TRBJ2-7	TGTGCCAGCAGTTACTCTTTCGACAGGGGGAGCTACGAGCAGTACTTC	CASSYSFDRGSYEQYF
TRBV29-1	-	many	TRBJ2-5	TGCAGCGTTCAGAATGGGGGGCAGGGGACCCAGTACTTC	CSVQNGGQGTQYF
TRBV6-1	-	-	TRBJ2-1	TGTGCCAGCAGTTCAAGCGTGGATCCACGGAATGAGCAGTTCTTC	CASSSSVDPRNEQFF
TRBV30	TRBD1	few	TRBJ1-1	TGTGCCTGGAGTGTGGGGACAGGGGCGGCTGAAGCTTTCTTT	CAWSVGTGAAEAFF
TRBV30	-	many	TRBJ2-7	TGTGCCTGGAGGCTGAGGGGGCGCGGGAACGAGCAGTACTTC	CAWRLRGRGNEQYF
TRBV29-1	TRBD1	-	TRBJ2-7	TGCAGCGTTGAAGATGGGGGGACAGGGGACGAGCAGTACTTC	CSVEDGGTGDEQYF
TRBV7-9	-	-	TRBJ1-2	TGTGCCAGCAGCTTATCGGTGAAGGGCAGGCATAACTATGGCTACACCTTC	CASSLSVKGRHNYGYTF
TRBV11-2	-	-	TRBJ2-5	TGTGCCAGCAGACACAACAATCAAGAGACCCAGTACTTC	CASRHNNQETQYF
TRBV12-3/TRBV12-4	-	-	TRBJ2-1	TGTGCCAGCAGTTTAGAACAGGGAGGGAATGAGCAGTTCTTC	CASSLEQGGNEQFF
TRBV29-1	-	few	TRBJ2-2	TGCAGCGTGGGGAACACCGGGGAGCTGTTTTTT	CSVGNTGELFF
TRBV6-1	TRBD1	few	TRBJ2-7	TGTGCCAGCAGTGAATGGGACAGCTCCTACGAGCAGTACTTC	CASSEWDSSYEQYF
TRBV20-1	TRBD1	-	TRBJ1-1	TGCAGTGCTATAGTATCAGGGGGAAGGACTGAAGCTTTCTTT	CSAIVSGGRTEAFF
TRBV18	-	many	TRBJ1-2	TGTGCCAGCTCACCAGAGAGCGACTATCGCTACACCTTC	CASSPESDYRYTF
TRBV6-1	-	-	TRBJ1-2	TGTGCCAGCAGTGAAGCATGGGCGGGAGGGGGCTATGGCTACACCTTC	CASSEAWAGGGYGYTF
TRBV19	-	few	TRBJ2-6	TGTGCCAGTGTACAGGGTGCTGGGGCCAACGTCCTGACTTTC	CASVQGAGANVLTF
TRBV11-2	-	few	TRBJ1-2	TGTGCCAGCAGCCAAGTCCGCTATGGCTACACCTTC	CASSQVRYGYTF
TRBV30	-	-	TRBJ2-6	TGTGCCTGGAGTATTGGGGCCAACGTCCTGACTTTC	CAWSIGANVLTF
TRBV20-1	-	many	TRBJ2-7	TGCAGTGCTAGCCGCAGGGGGAGAGATAGCGGGTACGAGCAGTACTTC	CSASRRGRDSGYEQYF